Shown below are 25 T cell receptor beta chains from a single sample sequenced in a study of blood T cell repertoires in COVID-19. TCRdb's copy holds only in-frame clones and misses some; the assay was immunoSEQ multiplex PCR. Here the sample spans around 160,000 clones, almost 90% being singletons. Sequencing input: peripheral blood. Receptors were obtained from a human donor in a cohort sampled during active COVID-19.

The gene calls are TRBV4-1 and TRBJ1-2; possible D gene TRBD1, 6 bases. Per germline, CDR1 MGHRA and CDR2 YSYEKL. Trimming removed 2 bases at V and 8 bases at J, with 24 bases between. The CDR3 is made up of 17 amino acids. CDR3 region: CASSQMGQQGAVLGYTF. As DNA, the CDR3 is TGCGCCAGCAGCCAAATGGGCCAACAGGGTGCGGTTTTAGGCTACACCTTC.

This sequence joins TRBV4-2 and TRBJ2-1; TRBD2 matches 14 bases. J lost 4 bases, V lost 1 base, and 3 bases had no gene match. CDR1 and CDR2 (germline): LGHNA, YNFKEQ. The length of the CDR3 is 17 residues. CDR3 protein: CASSQAGLAGGYNEQFF. As DNA, the CDR3 is TGTGCCAGCAGCCAAGCTGGACTAGCGGGGGGTTACAATGAGCAGTTCTTC.

The rearrangement uses TRBV7-2 and TRBJ2-7, with 10 bases aligning to TRBD2. CDR3 length: 17 amino acids. Per the germline V gene, CDR1 is SGHTA and CDR2 is FQGNSA. J gave up 3 bases and V 1 base, and 9 bases lay outside the gene matches. This chain's CDR3 is CASSLVSSGGILYEQYF. The CDR3 bases are TGTGCCAGCAGCTTAGTATCTAGCGGGGGTATCCTCTACGAGCAGTACTTC.

This clone has just one count. The genes are TRBV19 and TRBJ2-1; no firm D call. Germline V lookup: CDR1 LNHDA, CDR2 SQIVND (reference sequence). V was clipped by 5 bases and J by 0 bases, with 11 bases between them. CDR3 size: 15 residues. As DNA, the CDR3 is TGTGCCAGTAGTTTTGGCGGTTACTCCTACAATGAGCAGTTCTTC. This codes for CASSFGGYSYNEQFF.

This chain joins TRBV4-2 and TRBJ1-2; the D gene is possibly TRBD1 (6 bases). This CDR3 has 19 amino acids. V was trimmed by 0 bases and J by 6 bases, leaving 26 bases between them. Germline CDR1 LGHNA, CDR2 YNFKEQ. The CDR3 is CASSQDARGADLGGDGYTF. The CDR3 DNA sequence: TGTGCCAGCAGCCAAGACGCTCGGGGAGCGGACCTAGGGGGGGATGGCTACACCTTC.

The chain has TRBV10-3 and TRBJ1-5; D is unresolved. The CDR3 covers 14 residues. V lost 3 bases and J 2 bases, leaving 8 bases between the germline ends. CDR1 and CDR2 (germline): ENHRY, SYGVKD. The CDR3 DNA is TGTGCCATCAGTGACCTGACTGGCAATCAGCCCCAGCATTTT. This codes for CAISDLTGNQPQHF.

The chain links TRBV28 to TRBJ1-4, with 7 bases identical to TRBD1. Losses at the gene ends were 4 bases for V and 5 bases for J; bases not matched to a gene: 7. Per germline, CDR1 MDHEN and CDR2 SYDVKM. This CDR3 spans 15 amino acids. The CDR3 sequence is CASSSDRKYNEKLFF. CDR3 in DNA: TGTGCCAGCAGTTCGGACAGGAAATACAATGAAAAACTGTTTTTT.

The chain has TRBV11-2 and TRBJ2-3, with D hard to call. Germline CDR1 and CDR2: SGHAT and FQNNGV. The CDR3 length is 16 residues. V was pared by 1 base and J by 3 bases, with 14 bases between. The CDR3 sequence: CASSLGSLIETDTQYF. CDR3 DNA: TGTGCCAGCAGCTTAGGTAGCCTGATTGAAACAGATACGCAGTATTTT. The whole variable domain, remainder taken from reference TRBV11-2 and TRBJ2-3, is EAGVAQSPRYKIIEKRQSVAFWCNPISGHATLYWYQQILGQGPKLLIQFQNNGVVDDSQLPKDRFSAERLKGVDSTLKIQPAKLEDSAVYLCASSLGSLIETDTQYFGPGTRLTVL.

The V call is TRBV4-3, the J call TRBJ1-6; TRBD1 is a possible D gene (6 bases). This CDR3 region has 14 residues. The germline CDR1 and CDR2 sequences are LGHNA and YSLEER. V lost 3 bases, J lost 10 bases, and 13 bases lay in between. Here the CDR3 reads CASSQDSGVSPLHF. The CDR3 nucleotides are TGCGCCAGCAGCCAGGACAGTGGGGTCTCACCCCTCCACTTT.

The chain couples TRBV4-3 to TRBJ2-7; no clear D. V lost 0 bases and J 3 bases, leaving 12 bases between the germline ends. CDR1 is LGHNA, CDR2 YSLEER, per germline. The CDR3 has 15 amino acids. CDR3 DNA sequence: TGCGCCAGCAGCCAAGAAGCGAACACATACTACGAGCAGTACTTC. Translated: CASSQEANTYYEQYF.

The gene calls are TRBV27 and TRBJ1-1, with 11 positions matching TRBD1. The CDR3 covers 15 residues. J lost 1 base, V lost 6 bases, and 4 bases had no gene match. Germline V CDR1 and CDR2: MNHEY, SMNVEV (reference sequence). CDR3 sequence reads: CASRLGTGGNTEAFF. The DNA of the CDR3 is TGTGCCAGCAGACTCGGGACAGGGGGGAACACTGAAGCTTTCTTT.

This chain connects TRBV6-1 to TRBJ1-5, with a weak D call TRBD1 (5 bases). This CDR3 has 16 amino acids. The V gene's germline CDR1 is MNHNS and CDR2 SASEGT. V was shortened by 4 bases and J by 0 bases, with 13 bases between the two germline ends. The CDR3 coding sequence is TGTGCCAGCAGTGGCGGGACTAAGAATAGCAATCAGCCCCAGCATTTT. Its protein product is CASSGGTKNSNQPQHF.

The sample holds a few counts of this clone. The chain links TRBV5-1 to TRBJ2-3, with 11 nucleotides matching TRBD1. V gave up 2 bases and J gave up 6 bases; unmatched junction bases: 2. This CDR3 is built from 14 residues. From germline, CDR1 is SGHRS and CDR2 YFSETQ. The CDR3 loop reads CASSFGQGADTQYF. The CDR3 coding sequence is TGCGCCAGCAGCTTCGGACAGGGGGCGGATACGCAGTATTTT.

On this clone: Other DNA sequences from this sample encode an identical CDR3 as well. This rearrangement joins TRBV4-3 to TRBJ2-7, with 7 bases lining up with TRBD1. The CDR3 runs 15 residues. The ends lost 4 bases at V and 0 bases at J; junction bases unmatched: 6. Per germline, CDR1 LGHNA and CDR2 YSLEER. CDR3 DNA sequence: TGCGCCAGCAGCCGGATCCGGGACAGCTCCTACGAGCAGTACTTC. The encoded protein is CASSRIRDSSYEQYF.

The chain carries TRBV5-4 and TRBJ2-6; the match to TRBD2 covers 8 bases. Germline CDR1 and CDR2: SGHNT and YYREEE (reference sequence). The CDR3 is 16 amino acids. Unmatched junction bases numbered 1, after V lost 0 bases and J lost 2 bases. DNA for the CDR3: TGTGCCAGCAGCTTGGAAGCGGGAGCTGGGGCCAACGTCCTGACTTTC. This codes for CASSLEAGAGANVLTF.

This clone came up once. CDR3 region: CASSARMIWDEQFF. CDR3 bases: TGTGCCAGCAGCGCCAGGATGATTTGGGATGAGCAGTTCTTC. The V and J genes are TRBV9 and TRBJ2-1; D unclear. Germline assignment: CDR1 SGDLS and CDR2 YYNGEE. There are 14 residues in the CDR3. Trimming stripped 3 bases from V and 8 bases from J, with 15 bases between. The entire variable domain, with the rest obtained from reference TRBV9 and TRBJ2-1, is as follows: DSGVTQTPKHLITATGQRVTLRCSPRSGDLSVYWYQQSLDQGLQFLIQYYNGEERAKGNILERFSAQQFPDLHSELNLSSLELGDSALYFCASSARMIWDEQFFGPGTRLTVL.

V is TRBV28 and J is TRBJ2-7; the match to TRBD2 covers 7 bases. With V trimmed by 6 bases and J by 0 bases, 14 bases remained unmatched. This CDR3 has 17 residues. CDR1 and CDR2 (germline): MDHEN, SYDVKM. In DNA form, the CDR3 reads TGTGCCAGCAGCCTCATGGGGAGGGGTCTAAGCTCCTACGAGCAGTACTTC. The encoded protein is CASSLMGRGLSSYEQYF.

This clone was seen only once. The chain couples TRBV7-9 to TRBJ2-3; TRBD1 is a possible D gene (5 bases). This CDR3 has 14 amino acids. Germline-derived CDR1 and CDR2 are SEHNR and FQNEAQ (reference sequence). V lost 5 bases and J 3 bases, leaving 12 bases between the germline ends. DNA of the CDR3: TGTGCCAGCAGCCCGTTTAGGGGTACAGATACGCAGTATTTT. Encoded protein: CASSPFRGTDTQYF.

The rearrangement links TRBV6-5 to TRBJ2-7; maybe TRBD1 (6 bases). The CDR3 extends over 13 amino acids. Trimming took 8 bases from V and 4 from J, leaving 15 bases between them. Germline values: CDR1 MNHEY, CDR2 SVGAGI. The CDR3 DNA reads as TGTGCCAGCTTATTGGGACACTTATACGAGCAGTACTTC. Translation gives CASLLGHLYEQYF.

The chain uses TRBV5-5 and TRBJ1-5; 8 bases fit TRBD1. V lost 3 bases and J lost 7; bases outside the gene matches: 3. In germline, CDR1 is SGHKS, CDR2 YYEKEE (reference sequence). There are 13 residues in the CDR3. The DNA of the CDR3 is TGTGCCAGCAGCTGGACAGGGAACCAGCCCCAGCATTTT. This translates into CASSWTGNQPQHF.

The rearrangement joins TRBV7-6 to TRBJ2-1, with D perhaps matching TRBD2 (5 bases). CDR1 is SGHVS, CDR2 FNYEAQ, per germline. V lost 7 bases and J 9 bases, leaving 31 bases between the germline ends. The CDR3 consists of 18 residues. CDR3 amino acids: CASTSLDLPPNPGGEQFF. CDR3 in DNA: TGTGCCAGCACAAGCTTGGACTTGCCTCCGAACCCGGGTGGTGAGCAGTTCTTC.

The chain joins TRBV2 to TRBJ1-1; TRBD1 matches at 7 bases. There are 17 residues in the CDR3. V was pared by 2 bases and J by 5 bases, with 14 bases of the junction left unmatched. CDR1 and CDR2 from the germline V gene are SNHLY and FYNNEI. The CDR3 is CASSESARQGGKTEAFF. DNA for the CDR3: TGTGCCAGCAGTGAATCCGCACGACAGGGAGGTAAGACTGAAGCTTTCTTT.

The chain joins TRBV6-1 to TRBJ1-5; TRBD1 aligns across 7 bases. This CDR3 is built from 17 residues. With V trimmed by 4 bases and J by 4 bases, 13 bases remained unmatched. The germline V gene encodes CDR1 MNHNS and CDR2 SASEGT. CDR3 sequence reads: CASSGRTGPSGNQPQHF. DNA of the CDR3: TGTGCCAGCAGTGGGAGGACAGGCCCTTCGGGGAATCAGCCCCAGCATTTT.

The chain has TRBV2 and TRBJ2-7; TRBD2 is a possible D gene (6 bases). This CDR3 spans 14 amino acids. Trimming left V 2 bases short and J 3 bases short, with 11 bases between. The germline CDR1 and CDR2 sequences are SNHLY and FYNNEI. CDR3 nucleotides: TGTGCCAGCAGTGAAAATCCGGGGGACTACGAGCAGTACTTC. It specifies CASSENPGDYEQYF. Full variable domain (missing parts from reference TRBV2 and TRBJ2-7): EPEVTQTPSHQVTQMGQEVILRCVPISNHLYFYWYRQILGQKVEFLVSFYNNEISEKSEIFDDQFSVERPDGSNFTLKIRSTKLEDSAMYFCASSENPGDYEQYFGPGTRLTVT.

The chain combines TRBV5-1 with TRBJ1-1; tentative D call: TRBD1 (5 bases). This CDR3 has 15 amino acids. The V end lost 4 bases, the J end lost 3 bases, and 16 bases lay between the germline ends. CDR1 is SGHRS, CDR2 YFSETQ, per germline. In DNA form, the CDR3 reads TGCGCCAGCAGCCCAAACCAGGGTTCGTACACTGAAGCTTTCTTT. The encoded protein is CASSPNQGSYTEAFF. Drawing the rest from reference TRBV5-1 and TRBJ1-1, the complete variable domain is KAGVTQTPRYLIKTRGQQVTLSCSPISGHRSVSWYQQTPGQGLQFLFEYFSETQRNKGNFPGRFSGRQFSNSRSEMNVSTLELGDSALYLCASSPNQGSYTEAFFGQGTRLTVV.